This T cell receptor beta chain was captured in a study of regulatory T cells in long-lasting Graves disease. Whole-study findings and limits: Persistent Graves' patients possessed reduced TCR diversity relative to recently diagnosed ones. Since the sample size was small, accuracy may have been reduced.

Construction of TCR beta libraries relied on iRepertoire HTBI primers and on Arm-PCR targeting CDR3 regions. TCRdb analysed the multiplex PCR reads with MiXCR anew, one entry per CDR3 protein. The sample records roughly 530,000 distinct CDR3 sequences, about 16% being singletons. Time point indicated: newly diagnosed GD, antithyroid drugs for less than 3 months. PBMCs were the source of the RNA used for TCR sequencing. EDTA tubes collected approximately 10 milliliters of peripheral blood. With respect to this clonotype: What it recognizes is unknown.

The CDR3 runs to 14 residues. Germline trimming cut 4 bases from V and 11 bases from J; bases unmatched to any gene: 8. Germline CDR1 reads SGHTA; CDR2 reads FQGTGA. The same sample was also used in a study of T cells in Graves' hyperthyroidism and ophthalmopathy. That publication notes: TCR CDR3 regions were first amplified by RT-PCR with HTBI primers.

The origin of this receptor is a woman aged 35-65 years with Graves disease. Sequencing used peripheral blood mononuclear cells (PBMCs), obtained at new diagnosis, from a patient treated with antithyroid drugs. This chain joins TRBV7-3 and TRBJ2-6; TRBD1 matches at 7 bases. The CDR3 nucleotides read TGTGCCAGCAGCTCCGGGACAGCACCGTACGTCCTGACTTTC. Residues: CASSSGTAPYVLTF.